The 24 T cell receptor beta chains presented below share a single source sample, sequenced in a study of T cell clonotyping in hematopoietic cell transplantation. As to time point: recipient sample about 28 days before transplant, after cytoreduction. TCRdb keeps only in-frame clones here, not all; method: immunoSEQ multiplex PCR. Of roughly 30,000 clones listed, about 80% are singletons. The sample in question was peripheral blood mononuclear cells, obtained before stem cell transplant. The receptor source for this set is a woman aged 25-40 years with chronic myeloid leukemia. Some clones in this sample may be carry-over from other donors' samples.

The chain couples TRBV9 to TRBJ2-3; TRBD1 might be the D (5 bases). The V gene lost 0 bases and the J gene lost 1 base, with 6 bases spanning the gap. Germline CDR1 is SGDLS and CDR2 is YYNGEE. The CDR3 loop spans 14 amino acids. Here the CDR3 DNA reads TGTGCCAGCAGCGTAGAAGGGGGCACAGATACGCAGTATTTT. Its translation: CASSVEGGTDTQYF.

The chain carries TRBV10-3 and TRBJ2-1; D is unclear. The CDR3 is 12 amino acids. Trimming pared 1 base from V and 7 bases from J, leaving 5 bases between. In germline, CDR1 is ENHRY, CDR2 SYGVKD. The chain's CDR3 is CAISELNNEQFF. The CDR3 DNA sequence: TGTGCCATCAGTGAGTTGAATAATGAGCAGTTCTTC.

The chain recombines TRBV5-6 with TRBJ2-4; D not resolved. The V and J ends lost 0 bases and 7 bases respectively, with 11 bases between them. Per the germline V gene, CDR1 is SGHDT and CDR2 is YYEEEE. The CDR3 sequence is 14 residues long. CDR3 coding DNA: TGTGCCAGCAGCTTGGGGTCGGTGGGCAACATTCAGTACTTC. Translation gives CASSLGSVGNIQYF.

V usage is TRBV2 and J usage is TRBJ1-2, with D perhaps matching TRBD1 (6 bases). The germline V gene has CDR1 SNHLY and CDR2 FYNNEI. The CDR3 spans 12 residues. With 7 bases removed from V and 4 bases from J, the gap between germline ends came to 10 bases. CDR3 in DNA: TGTGCCAGCACAGGACAGAGCTATGGCTACACCTTC. This translates into CASTGQSYGYTF.

This sequence joins TRBV30 and TRBJ1-3, with D tentatively TRBD1 (5 bases). The CDR3 is made up of 13 amino acids. Trimming left V 1 base short and J 1 base short, with 5 bases between. CDR1 GTSNPN and CDR2 SVGIG come from the germline V gene (reference sequence). CDR3 sequence reads: CAWSGGSGNTIYF. CDR3 sequence (DNA): TGTGCCTGGAGTGGGGGGTCTGGAAACACCATATATTTT.

A few counts support this clone. The J gene is TRBJ1-2, the V gene TRBV5-4; maybe TRBD1 (6 bases). V lost 2 bases to trimming and J lost 8 bases, with 16 bases between them. The CDR3 extends over 14 amino acids. Germline V gene data show CDR1 as SGHNT and CDR2 as YYREEE (reference sequence). CDR3 nucleotides: TGTGCCAGCAGCTTTCAGGGGCCGCAGTCGGGCTACACCTTC. Amino acids: CASSFQGPQSGYTF.

The rearrangement joins TRBV7-3 to TRBJ2-3, with 10 bases matching TRBD2. V shed 5 bases, J shed 7 bases, and the junction held 6 bases outside the gene matches. Per the germline V gene, CDR1 is SGHTA and CDR2 is FQGTGA. The CDR3 is 14 residues long. The CDR3 region is CASSQGTSANTQYF. Written as DNA, the CDR3 is TGTGCCAGCAGCCAAGGGACTAGCGCAAATACGCAGTATTTT. Supplemented by reference TRBV7-3 and TRBJ2-3, the full variable domain reads GAGVSQTPSNKVTEKGKYVELRCDPISGHTALYWYRQSLGQGPEFLIYFQGTGAADDSGLPNDRFFAVRPEGSVSTLKIQRTERGDSAVYLCASSQGTSANTQYFGPGTRLTVL.

The chain recombines TRBV4-2 with TRBJ1-6; no definite D call. The germline gives CDR1 LGHNA, CDR2 YNFKEQ. This CDR3 has 18 amino acids. The V end lost 4 bases, the J end lost 0 bases, and 16 bases lay between the germline ends. The CDR3 spells CASSLGPRRSSYNSPLHF. The CDR3 coding sequence is TGTGCCAGCAGCCTTGGCCCCAGGCGAAGCTCCTATAATTCACCCCTCCACTTT.

This clone was observed a few times. V usage is TRBV25-1 and J usage is TRBJ1-6, with a weak D call TRBD1 (5 bases). This CDR3 has 13 amino acids. Germline V lookup: CDR1 MGHDK, CDR2 SYGVNS. Trimming stripped 7 bases from V and 10 bases from J, with 14 bases between. The CDR3 is CASNRGVYSPLHF. In nucleotides, the CDR3 is TGTGCCAGCAATCGGGGGGTGTACTCACCCCTCCACTTT.

The chain uses TRBV6-5 and TRBJ1-5; tentative D call: TRBD1 (5 bases). The CDR3 loop spans 14 amino acids. Germline V lookup: CDR1 MNHEY, CDR2 SVGAGI. Between the trimmed V and J ends, which lost 6 bases and 0 bases, there was a span of 9 bases. In nucleotides, the CDR3 is TGTGCCAGCAGGACAGCTCATAGCAATCAGCCCCAGCATTTT. It codes for CASRTAHSNQPQHF.

The V call is TRBV6-5, the J call TRBJ1-5; D gene uncertain. The ends were cut back, 2 bases at V and 4 bases at J, with 12 bases in the middle. CDR3 length: 15 residues. The V gene's germline CDR1 is MNHEY and CDR2 SVGAGI. The CDR3 DNA follows: TGTGCCAGCAGTTACGCGGGGTATGCTAATCAGCCCCAGCATTTT. This gives the protein CASSYAGYANQPQHF.

This rearrangement joins TRBV15 to TRBJ2-2; D is uncertain. The CDR3 spans 15 residues. The V gene's germline CDR1 is LNHNV and CDR2 YYDKDF (reference sequence). V dropped 5 bases and J dropped 6 bases, with 16 bases sitting between them. This CDR3 is CATSRGRTGSGELFF. CDR3 coding DNA: TGTGCCACCAGCCGAGGCCGAACGGGCTCCGGGGAGCTGTTTTTT.

The gene calls are TRBV2 and TRBJ1-3; TRBD1 is a possible D gene (5 bases). V was pared by 4 bases and J by 5 bases, with 9 bases between. CDR1 and CDR2 from the germline V gene are SNHLY and FYNNEI. This CDR3 contains 13 residues. CDR3 amino acids: CASSGGIRNTIYF. The CDR3 bases are TGTGCCAGCAGTGGGGGCATCAGAAACACCATATATTTT.

This clone was counted only a few times. This chain joins TRBV27 and TRBJ2-7, with D unclear. In germline, CDR1 is MNHEY, CDR2 SMNVEV (reference sequence). V lost 0 bases and J lost 4, with 4 bases in between. The CDR3 consists of 12 residues. In DNA, the CDR3 is TGTGCCAGCAGTTTATCGGGATACGAGCAGTACTTC. Amino acids: CASSLSGYEQYF.

The chain links TRBV6-4 to TRBJ1-5; no clear D gene. Germline V gene data show CDR1 as MRHNA and CDR2 as SNTAGT. CDR3 length: 13 amino acids. V was cut by 3 bases and J by 2 bases, with 5 bases left in between. CDR3 DNA: TGTGCCAGCAGTGAAGATGGCAATCAGCCCCAGCATTTT. This sequence encodes CASSEDGNQPQHF.

The rearrangement uses TRBV30 and TRBJ2-1; no clear D gene. The ends were cut back, 3 bases at V and 5 bases at J, with 8 bases in the middle. Germline CDR1 GTSNPN, CDR2 SVGIG (reference sequence). The CDR3 has 12 residues. CDR3 in amino acids: CAWRGYDNEQFF. The CDR3 DNA sequence: TGTGCCTGGAGGGGCTACGACAATGAGCAGTTCTTC.

The chain carries TRBV25-1 and TRBJ2-1; perhaps TRBD2 as D (7 bases). There are 16 residues in the CDR3. Germline-derived CDR1 and CDR2 are MGHDK and SYGVNS. The V and J ends lost 1 base and 8 bases respectively, with 18 bases between them. Here the CDR3 DNA reads TGTGCCAGCAGTGAATGGGCCGTGGGGGGGCAAGATGAGCAGTTCTTC. Its protein product is CASSEWAVGGQDEQFF.

The chain uses TRBV30 and TRBJ1-2; D is unresolved. With 0 bases removed from V and 5 bases from J, the gap between germline ends came to 7 bases. Germline CDR1 and CDR2: GTSNPN and SVGIG (reference sequence). The CDR3 sequence is 12 residues long. The CDR3 DNA follows: TGTGCCTGGAGTGTCCTCTTATATGGCTACACCTTC. Encoded protein: CAWSVLLYGYTF.

This clone turned up a few times. V usage is TRBV7-9 and J usage is TRBJ1-1; 8 bases are shared with TRBD1. The CDR3 loop spans 16 amino acids. Looked up from germline, CDR1 is SEHNR and CDR2 is FQNEAQ (reference sequence). The ends lost 5 bases at V and 2 bases at J; junction bases unmatched: 10. The DNA for the CDR3 is TGTGCCAGCAGCCAACACCAGGGACAGGTCAACACTGAAGCTTTCTTT. Translating gives CASSQHQGQVNTEAFF.

This chain joins TRBV7-9 and TRBJ1-2; D unclear. In germline, CDR1 is SEHNR, CDR2 FQNEAQ (reference sequence). The CDR3 is 13 amino acids. The germline V and J ends were trimmed by 0 bases and 4 bases, with 6 bases remaining between them. In DNA form, the CDR3 reads TGTGCCAGCAGCTTAGCAGGAGGCTATGGCTACACCTTC. It is translated as CASSLAGGYGYTF.

CDR3 DNA sequence: TGTGCCAGCAGCTTAGCAGGCATTCCGACCCAAGAGACCCAGTACTTC. Translated, it gives CASSLAGIPTQETQYF. The chain recombines TRBV11-2 with TRBJ2-5; D is ambiguous. The CDR3 runs 16 residues. The V gene lost 1 base and the J gene lost 1 base, with 13 bases spanning the gap. The germline gives CDR1 SGHAT, CDR2 FQNNGV. The full variable domain, with the rest looked up from reference TRBV11-2 and TRBJ2-5, is EAGVAQSPRYKIIEKRQSVAFWCNPISGHATLYWYQQILGQGPKLLIQFQNNGVVDDSQLPKDRFSAERLKGVDSTLKIQPAKLEDSAVYLCASSLAGIPTQETQYFGPGTRLLVL.

This clone was seen only once. The chain combines TRBV28 with TRBJ2-3, with D perhaps given as TRBD1 or TRBD2 (5 bases each). Germline CDR1 and CDR2: MDHEN and SYDVKM. V was shortened by 7 bases and J by 3 bases, with 14 bases between the two germline ends. CDR3 size: 14 residues. CDR3 protein: CASKMGEFTDTQYF. CDR3 nucleotides: TGTGCCAGCAAGATGGGGGAGTTTACAGATACGCAGTATTTT.

This chain uses TRBV9 with TRBJ2-7; possibly TRBD1 for D (5 bases). The CDR3 has 16 residues. V lost 4 bases, J lost 0 bases, and 17 bases lay in between. The germline V gene has CDR1 SGDLS and CDR2 YYNGEE. The chain's CDR3 is CASSPQGVLRSYEQYF. CDR3 nucleotides: TGTGCCAGCAGCCCACAAGGGGTTCTCCGCTCCTACGAGCAGTACTTC. Based on the CDR3 plus reference TRBV9 and TRBJ2-7, the full variable domain is DSGVTQTPKHLITATGQRVTLRCSPRSGDLSVYWYQQSLDQGLQFLIQYYNGEERAKGNILERFSAQQFPDLHSELNLSSLELGDSALYFCASSPQGVLRSYEQYFGPGTRLTVT.

The genes are TRBV5-6 and TRBJ2-7, with 11 bases identical to TRBD2. After removal of 5 bases from V and 3 bases from J, the junction contained 7 bases not matched to a gene. Per the germline V gene, CDR1 is SGHDT and CDR2 is YYEEEE. The CDR3 has 15 residues. The CDR3, as DNA: TGTGCCAGCAGACCCGGACTAGCGGGTCTCTACGAGCAGTACTTC. Amino acids: CASRPGLAGLYEQYF.